Sequencing of this TCR beta chain was carried out in a study of blood T cells in healthy people across ages. A second PCR, run for roughly 6 to 11 cycles, used a sample-barcoded 5' primer plus a J-beta primer mix. TCRdb re-called the 5' RACE reads through MiXCR, storing one row per CDR3 protein. Among around 900,000 distinct CDR3 sequences, around 30% were seen once, and the ten largest hold roughly a sixth. This clonotype was observed at least ten times. This TCR was recovered from a woman older than 75 in good health. The sequencing sample was made of blood.

CDR3 residues: CAIRGQGASEKLFF. Written as DNA, the CDR3 is TGTGCCATCAGGGGACAGGGGGCGTCGGAAAAACTGTTTTTT. The chain links TRBV10-3 to TRBJ1-4, with 12 bases that match TRBD1. V was clipped by 6 bases and J by 8 bases; unmatched bases: 4. Germline CDR1 and CDR2: ENHRY and SYGVKD. CDR3 length: 14 residues.